The source of this TCR beta chain is a study of T cell repertoires in cytomegalovirus infection. On this clonotype: Its antigen is not identified.

TCRdb processed the reads anew with MiXCR; each CDR3 protein has one entry. The table includes about 150,000 distinct CDR3 sequences, over 25% detected once. The CDR3 contains 13 residues. The ends were cut back, 5 bases at V and 3 bases at J, with 10 bases in the middle. From germline, CDR1 is LNHDA and CDR2 SQIVND (reference sequence). The receptor comes from a human donor in good health (CMV status not recorded). Some clones in this sample may be carry-over from other donors' samples. This chain joins TRBV19 and TRBJ1-2; TRBD1 might be the D (6 bases). This sample comprised CD8+ T cells from cultured PBMCs, obtained from culture after CMV antigen stimulation. DNA for the CDR3: TGTGCCAGTAGTCTCGGGGGGCACTATGGCTACACCTTC. Protein product: CASSLGGHYGYTF.